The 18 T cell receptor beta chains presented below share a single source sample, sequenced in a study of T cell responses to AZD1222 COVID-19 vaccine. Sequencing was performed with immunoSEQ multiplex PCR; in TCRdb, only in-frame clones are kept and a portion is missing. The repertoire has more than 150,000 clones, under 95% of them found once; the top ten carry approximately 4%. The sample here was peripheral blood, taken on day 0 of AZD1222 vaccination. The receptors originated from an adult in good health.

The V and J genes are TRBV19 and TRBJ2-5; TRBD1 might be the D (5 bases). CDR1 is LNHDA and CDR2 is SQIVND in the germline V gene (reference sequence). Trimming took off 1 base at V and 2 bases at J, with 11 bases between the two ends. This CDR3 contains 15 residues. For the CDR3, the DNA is TGTGCCAGTAGTATAGGTCCCAGGGTACAAGAGACCCAGTACTTC. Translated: CASSIGPRVQETQYF.

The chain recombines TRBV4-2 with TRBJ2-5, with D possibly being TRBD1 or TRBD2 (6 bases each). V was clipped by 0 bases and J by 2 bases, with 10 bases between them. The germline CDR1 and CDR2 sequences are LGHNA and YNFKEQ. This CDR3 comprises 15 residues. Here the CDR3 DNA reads TGTGCCAGCAGCCAAGAGGGGGGCAGGCAAGAGACCCAGTACTTC. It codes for CASSQEGGRQETQYF.

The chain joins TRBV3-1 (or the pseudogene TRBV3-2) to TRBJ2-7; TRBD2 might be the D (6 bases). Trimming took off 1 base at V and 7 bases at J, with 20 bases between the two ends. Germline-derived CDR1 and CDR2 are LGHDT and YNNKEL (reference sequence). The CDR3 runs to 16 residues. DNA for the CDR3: TGTGCCAGCAGCCAAGGGGGGACTGGGGTGAGGAGAGAGCAGTACTTC. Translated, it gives CASSQGGTGVRREQYF.

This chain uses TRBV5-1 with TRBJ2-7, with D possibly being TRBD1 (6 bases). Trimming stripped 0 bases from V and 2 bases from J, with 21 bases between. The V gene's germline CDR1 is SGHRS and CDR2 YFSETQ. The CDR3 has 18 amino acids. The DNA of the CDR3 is TGCGCCAGCAGCTTGGGAGGCTCGGGGCCAGGGGCAGCCTACGAGCAGTACTTC. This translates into CASSLGGSGPGAAYEQYF. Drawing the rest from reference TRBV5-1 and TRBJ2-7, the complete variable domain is KAGVTQTPRYLIKTRGQQVTLSCSPISGHRSVSWYQQTPGQGLQFLFEYFSETQRNKGNFPGRFSGRQFSNSRSEMNVSTLELGDSALYLCASSLGGSGPGAAYEQYFGPGTRLTVT.

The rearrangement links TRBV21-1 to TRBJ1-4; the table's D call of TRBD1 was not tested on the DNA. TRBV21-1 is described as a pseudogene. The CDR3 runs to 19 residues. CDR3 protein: CASSNIKHMATGTNEKLFF. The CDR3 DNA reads TGTGCCAGCAGCAATATCAAGCATATGGCGACAGGGACTAATGAAAAACTGTTTTTT.

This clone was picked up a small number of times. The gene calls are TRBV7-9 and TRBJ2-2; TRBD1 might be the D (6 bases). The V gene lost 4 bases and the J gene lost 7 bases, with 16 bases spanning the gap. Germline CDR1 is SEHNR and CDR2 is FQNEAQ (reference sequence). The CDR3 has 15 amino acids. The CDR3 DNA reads TGTGCCAGCAGCTACGCTAGTAGGGGGATCGGGGAGCTGTTTTTT. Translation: CASSYASRGIGELFF.

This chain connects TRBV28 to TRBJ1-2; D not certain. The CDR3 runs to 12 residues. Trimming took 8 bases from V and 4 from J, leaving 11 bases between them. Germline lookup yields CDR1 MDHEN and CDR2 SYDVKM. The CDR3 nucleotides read TGTGCCAGCGTTAATCAGGTCTATGGCTACACCTTC. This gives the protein CASVNQVYGYTF.

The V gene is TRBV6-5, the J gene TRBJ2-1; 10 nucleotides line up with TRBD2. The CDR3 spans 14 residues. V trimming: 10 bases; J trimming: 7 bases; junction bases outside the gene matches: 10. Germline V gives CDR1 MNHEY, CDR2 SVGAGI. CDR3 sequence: CATISGRAGNEQFF. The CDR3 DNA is TGTGCCACAATAAGCGGGAGGGCGGGGAATGAGCAGTTCTTC.

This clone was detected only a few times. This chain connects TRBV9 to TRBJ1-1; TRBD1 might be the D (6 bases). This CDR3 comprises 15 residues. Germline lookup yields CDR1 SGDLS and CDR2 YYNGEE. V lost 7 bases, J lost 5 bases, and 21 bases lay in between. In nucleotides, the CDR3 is TGTGCCAGCGGCGCGGGGGCCTGGTCGAATACTGAAGCTTTCTTT. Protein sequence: CASGAGAWSNTEAFF.

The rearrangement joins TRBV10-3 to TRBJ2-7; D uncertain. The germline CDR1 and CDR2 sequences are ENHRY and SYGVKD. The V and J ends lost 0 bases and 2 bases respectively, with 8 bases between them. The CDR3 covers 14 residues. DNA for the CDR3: TGTGCCATCAGTGAGTCGTACCCCGCCTACGAGCAGTACTTC. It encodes CAISESYPAYEQYF.

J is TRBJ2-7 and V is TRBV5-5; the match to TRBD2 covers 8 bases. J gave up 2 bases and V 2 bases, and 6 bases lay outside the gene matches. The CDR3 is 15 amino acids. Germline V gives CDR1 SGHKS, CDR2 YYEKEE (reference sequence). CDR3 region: CASSFPTSGTYEQYF. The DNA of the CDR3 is TGTGCCAGCAGCTTCCCTACTAGCGGAACCTACGAGCAGTACTTC.

The CDR3 sequence is CASSLDSRKQYF. CDR3 coding DNA: TGTGCCAGCAGCTTAGATTCCCGTAAGCAGTACTTC. The V call is TRBV11-2, the J call TRBJ2-7, with D unclear. This CDR3 has 12 residues. V lost 0 bases, J lost 8 bases, and 8 bases lay in between. Per germline, CDR1 SGHAT and CDR2 FQNNGV. The variable domain in full, completed from reference TRBV11-2 and TRBJ2-7, reads EAGVAQSPRYKIIEKRQSVAFWCNPISGHATLYWYQQILGQGPKLLIQFQNNGVVDDSQLPKDRFSAERLKGVDSTLKIQPAKLEDSAVYLCASSLDSRKQYFGPGTRLTVT.

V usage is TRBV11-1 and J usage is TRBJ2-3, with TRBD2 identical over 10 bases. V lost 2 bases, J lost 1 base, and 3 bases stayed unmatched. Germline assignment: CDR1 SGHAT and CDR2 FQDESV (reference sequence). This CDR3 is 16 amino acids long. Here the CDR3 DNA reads TGTGCCAGCAGCTTAACCGGGACTAGCGGCACAGATACGCAGTATTTT. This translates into CASSLTGTSGTDTQYF.

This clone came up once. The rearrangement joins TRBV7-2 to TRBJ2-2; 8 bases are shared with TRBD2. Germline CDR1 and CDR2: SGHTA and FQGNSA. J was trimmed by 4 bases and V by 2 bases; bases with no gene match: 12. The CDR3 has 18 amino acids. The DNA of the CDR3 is TGTGCCAGCAGCTTATGGGGTGGGGGACTAGTGGGCACCGGGGAGCTGTTTTTT. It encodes CASSLWGGGLVGTGELFF.

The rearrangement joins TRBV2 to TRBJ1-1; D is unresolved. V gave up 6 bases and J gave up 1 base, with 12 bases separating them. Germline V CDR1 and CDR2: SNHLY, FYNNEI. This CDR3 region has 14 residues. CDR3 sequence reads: CASSPLGWNTEAFF. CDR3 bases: TGTGCCAGCAGCCCCTTGGGTTGGAACACTGAAGCTTTCTTT.

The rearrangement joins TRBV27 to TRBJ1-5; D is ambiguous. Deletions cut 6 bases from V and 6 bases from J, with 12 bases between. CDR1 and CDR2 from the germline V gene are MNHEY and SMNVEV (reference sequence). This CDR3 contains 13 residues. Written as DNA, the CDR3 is TGTGCCAGCAGAGAAGGTACGGCTCAGCCCCAGCATTTT. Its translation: CASREGTAQPQHF.

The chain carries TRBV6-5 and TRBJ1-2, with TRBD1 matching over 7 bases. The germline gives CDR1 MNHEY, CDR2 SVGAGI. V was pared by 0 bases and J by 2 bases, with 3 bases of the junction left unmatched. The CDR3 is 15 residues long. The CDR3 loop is CASSYSRDRNYGYTF. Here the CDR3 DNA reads TGTGCCAGCAGTTACTCGCGGGACAGAAACTATGGCTACACCTTC.

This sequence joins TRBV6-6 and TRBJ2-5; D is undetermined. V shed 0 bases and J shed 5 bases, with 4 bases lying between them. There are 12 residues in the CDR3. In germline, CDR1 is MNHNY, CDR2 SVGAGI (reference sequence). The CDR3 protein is CASSYSSETQYF. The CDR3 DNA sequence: TGTGCCAGCAGTTACTCGTCGGAGACCCAGTACTTC.